This T cell receptor (beta chain) was recovered during a study of T cell responses to AZD1222 COVID-19 vaccine. Study outcomes and limitations: Vaccination with two AZD1222 doses was followed by a rise in Spike-specific TCR breadth and depth. Repertoire sampling occurred only after the peak T cell response. At 160-218 and 743-854, vaccine-associated CD4 TCRs were dominant, and they spanned spike. Clonal diversity was possibly underestimated, and white British individuals and females predominated among donors.

From germline, CDR1 is SGHNT and CDR2 YYREEE (reference sequence). Between the trimmed V and J ends, which lost 2 bases and 8 bases, there was a span of 19 bases. The CDR3 spans 15 residues. Remarks on this clone: What it binds is not known.

Only in-frame clones appear in the TCRdb table, and some are missing; sequencing was by immunoSEQ multiplex PCR. The sample contains some 150,000 clones, approximately 90% of which appear only once. V usage is TRBV5-4 and J usage is TRBJ1-2, with D maybe TRBD1 (6 bases). The origin of this receptor is an adult who received the AZD1222 COVID-19 vaccine. Sample: peripheral blood, taken 28 days after the second AZD1222 dose. CDR3 residues: CASSFQGTTSKGYTF. The CDR3 DNA is TGTGCCAGCAGCTTCCAGGGGACGACCTCAAAGGGCTACACCTTC.